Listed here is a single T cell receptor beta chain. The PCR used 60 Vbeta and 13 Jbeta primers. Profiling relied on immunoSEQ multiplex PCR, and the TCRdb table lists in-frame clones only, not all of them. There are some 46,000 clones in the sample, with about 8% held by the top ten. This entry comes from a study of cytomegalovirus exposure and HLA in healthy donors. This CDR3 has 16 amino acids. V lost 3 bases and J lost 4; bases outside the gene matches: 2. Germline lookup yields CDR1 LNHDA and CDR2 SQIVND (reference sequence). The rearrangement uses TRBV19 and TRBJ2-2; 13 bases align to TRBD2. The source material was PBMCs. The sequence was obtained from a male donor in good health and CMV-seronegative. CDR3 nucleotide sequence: TGTGCCAGTAGTATGGGACTAGCGGGAACCACCGGGGAGCTGTTTTTT. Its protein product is CASSMGLAGTTGELFF.